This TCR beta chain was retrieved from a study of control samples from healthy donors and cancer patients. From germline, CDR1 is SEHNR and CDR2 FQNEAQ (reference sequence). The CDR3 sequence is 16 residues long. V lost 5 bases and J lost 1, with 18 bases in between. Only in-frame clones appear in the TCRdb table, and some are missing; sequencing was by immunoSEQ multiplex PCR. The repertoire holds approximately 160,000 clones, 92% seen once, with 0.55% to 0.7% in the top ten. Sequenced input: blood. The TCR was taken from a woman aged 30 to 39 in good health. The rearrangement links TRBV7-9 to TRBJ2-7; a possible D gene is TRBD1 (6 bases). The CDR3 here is CASSPQGSRISYEQYF. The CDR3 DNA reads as TGTGCCAGCAGCCCCCAGGGGAGTAGAATATCCTACGAGCAGTACTTC.